This T cell receptor beta chain was identified during a study of T cell responses to AZD1222 COVID-19 vaccine. The V end lost 2 bases, the J end lost 6 bases, and 11 bases lay between the germline ends. The germline gives CDR1 KGHSH, CDR2 LQKENI. The CDR3 extends over 14 amino acids. Data came from immunoSEQ multiplex PCR; TCRdb stores just in-frame clones and leaves some out. Here the sample spans about 150,000 clones, around nine tenths being singletons. Comment on this clone: The antigen is unknown.

Study-wide results and limits: Spike-specific TCR breadth rose after two AZD1222 doses, and depth rose as well. Without day 14 samples, only post-peak T cell repertoires were studied.

This material consisted of peripheral blood, taken 28 days after the second AZD1222 dose. The chain joins TRBV18 to TRBJ2-1; a possible D gene is TRBD2 (5 bases). The clonotype originates from an adult who received the AZD1222 COVID-19 vaccine. The CDR3 sequence is CASSPTGNANEQFF. The CDR3, as DNA: TGTGCCAGCTCACCAACGGGAAACGCCAATGAGCAGTTCTTC.